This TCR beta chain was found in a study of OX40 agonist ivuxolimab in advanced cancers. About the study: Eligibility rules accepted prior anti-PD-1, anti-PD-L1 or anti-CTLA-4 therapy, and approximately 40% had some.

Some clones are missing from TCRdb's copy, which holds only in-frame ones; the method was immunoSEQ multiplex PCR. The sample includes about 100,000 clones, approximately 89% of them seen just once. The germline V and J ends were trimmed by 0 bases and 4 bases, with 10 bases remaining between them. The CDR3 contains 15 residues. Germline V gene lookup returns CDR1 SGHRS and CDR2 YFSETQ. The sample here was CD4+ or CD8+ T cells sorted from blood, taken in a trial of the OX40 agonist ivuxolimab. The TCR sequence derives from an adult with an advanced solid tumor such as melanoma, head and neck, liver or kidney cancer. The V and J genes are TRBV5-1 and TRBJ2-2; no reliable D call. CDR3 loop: CASSLELSLTGELFF. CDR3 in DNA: TGCGCCAGCAGCTTGGAACTTAGCCTCACCGGGGAGCTGTTTTTT.